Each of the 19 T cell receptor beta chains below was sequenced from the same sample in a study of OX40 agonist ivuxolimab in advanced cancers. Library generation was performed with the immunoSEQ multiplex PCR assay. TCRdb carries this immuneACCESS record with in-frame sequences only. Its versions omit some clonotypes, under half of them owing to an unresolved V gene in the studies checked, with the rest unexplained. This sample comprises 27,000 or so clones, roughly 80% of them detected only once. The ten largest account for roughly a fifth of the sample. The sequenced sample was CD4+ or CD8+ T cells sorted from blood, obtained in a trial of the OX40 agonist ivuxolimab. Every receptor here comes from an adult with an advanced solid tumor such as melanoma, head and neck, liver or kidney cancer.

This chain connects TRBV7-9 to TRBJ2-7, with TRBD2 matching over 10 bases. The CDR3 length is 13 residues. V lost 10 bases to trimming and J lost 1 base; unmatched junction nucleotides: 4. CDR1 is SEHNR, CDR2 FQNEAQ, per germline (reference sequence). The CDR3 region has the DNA TGTGCCACGTCAGCGGGGGGGTCCTACGAGCAGTACTTC. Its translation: CATSAGGSYEQYF.

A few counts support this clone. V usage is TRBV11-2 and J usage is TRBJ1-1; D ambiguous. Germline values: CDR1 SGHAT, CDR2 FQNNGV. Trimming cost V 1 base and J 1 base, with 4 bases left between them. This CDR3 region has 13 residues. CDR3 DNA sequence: TGTGCCAGCAGCTTAGTACGGAACACTGAAGCTTTCTTT. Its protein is CASSLVRNTEAFF.

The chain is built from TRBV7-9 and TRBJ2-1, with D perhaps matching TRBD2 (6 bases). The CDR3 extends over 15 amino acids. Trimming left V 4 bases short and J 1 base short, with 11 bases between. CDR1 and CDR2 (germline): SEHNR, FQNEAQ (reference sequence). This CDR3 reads CASSSRAGSYNEQFF. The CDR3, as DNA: TGTGCCAGCAGCTCTCGAGCGGGTTCCTACAATGAGCAGTTCTTC.

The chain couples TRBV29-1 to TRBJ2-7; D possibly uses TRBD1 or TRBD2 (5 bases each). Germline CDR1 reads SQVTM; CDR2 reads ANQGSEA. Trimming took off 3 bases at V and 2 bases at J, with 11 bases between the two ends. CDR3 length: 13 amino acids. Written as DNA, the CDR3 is TGCAGCGTTGAGGGGGTCACTCCCTACGAGCAGTACTTC. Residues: CSVEGVTPYEQYF.

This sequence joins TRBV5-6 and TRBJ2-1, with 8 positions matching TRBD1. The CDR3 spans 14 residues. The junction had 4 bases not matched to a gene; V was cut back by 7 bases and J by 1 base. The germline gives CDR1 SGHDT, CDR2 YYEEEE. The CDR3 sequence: CASWGTGSYNEQFF. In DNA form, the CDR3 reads TGTGCCAGCTGGGGGACAGGTTCCTACAATGAGCAGTTCTTC.

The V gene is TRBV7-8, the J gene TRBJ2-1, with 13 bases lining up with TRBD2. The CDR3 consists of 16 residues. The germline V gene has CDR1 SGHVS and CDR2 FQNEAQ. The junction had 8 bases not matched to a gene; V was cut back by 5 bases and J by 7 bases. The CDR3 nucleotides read TGTGCCAGCAGCCCGCGCACTAGCGGGGGGGGTAATGAGCAGTTCTTC. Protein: CASSPRTSGGGNEQFF.

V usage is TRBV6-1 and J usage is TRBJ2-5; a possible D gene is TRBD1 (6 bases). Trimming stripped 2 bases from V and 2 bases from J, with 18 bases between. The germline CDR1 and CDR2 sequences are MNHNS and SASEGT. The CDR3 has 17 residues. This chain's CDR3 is CASSERDIVGWQETQYF. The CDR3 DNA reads TGTGCCAGCAGTGAACGGGACATCGTGGGGTGGCAAGAGACCCAGTACTTC.

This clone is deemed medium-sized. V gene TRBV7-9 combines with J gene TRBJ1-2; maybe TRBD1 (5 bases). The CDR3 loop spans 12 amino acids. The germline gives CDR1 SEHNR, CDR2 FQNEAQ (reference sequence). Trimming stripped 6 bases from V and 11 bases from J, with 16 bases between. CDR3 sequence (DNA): TGTGCCAGCAGTTCTGACGGGGGGTGGTACACCTTC. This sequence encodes CASSSDGGWYTF.

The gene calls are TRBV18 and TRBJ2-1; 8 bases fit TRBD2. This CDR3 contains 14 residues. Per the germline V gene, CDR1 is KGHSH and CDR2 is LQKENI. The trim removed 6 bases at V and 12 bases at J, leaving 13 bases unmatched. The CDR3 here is CASSLSRQRGRQFF. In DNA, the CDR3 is TGTGCCAGCTCCCTGTCGAGGCAGCGGGGGAGGCAGTTCTTC.

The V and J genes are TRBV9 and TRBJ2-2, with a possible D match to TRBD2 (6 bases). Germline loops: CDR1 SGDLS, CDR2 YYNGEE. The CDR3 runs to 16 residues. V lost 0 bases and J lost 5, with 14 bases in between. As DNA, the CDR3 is TGTGCCAGCAGCGTAGCTCTGGGGGGAGGAACCGGGGAGCTGTTTTTT. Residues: CASSVALGGGTGELFF.

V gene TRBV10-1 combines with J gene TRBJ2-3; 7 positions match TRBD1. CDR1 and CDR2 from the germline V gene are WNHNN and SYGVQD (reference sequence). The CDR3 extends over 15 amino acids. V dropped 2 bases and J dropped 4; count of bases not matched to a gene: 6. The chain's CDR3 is CASSEKIQGPDTQYF. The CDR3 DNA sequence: TGCGCCAGCAGTGAGAAGATACAGGGGCCAGATACGCAGTATTTT.

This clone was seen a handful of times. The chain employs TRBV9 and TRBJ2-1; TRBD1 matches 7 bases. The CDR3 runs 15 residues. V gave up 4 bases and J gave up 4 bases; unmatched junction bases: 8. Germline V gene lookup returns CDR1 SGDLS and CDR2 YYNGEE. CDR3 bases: TGTGCCAGCAGCACCCAGGGACAGAGTTACAATGAGCAGTTCTTC. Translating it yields CASSTQGQSYNEQFF.

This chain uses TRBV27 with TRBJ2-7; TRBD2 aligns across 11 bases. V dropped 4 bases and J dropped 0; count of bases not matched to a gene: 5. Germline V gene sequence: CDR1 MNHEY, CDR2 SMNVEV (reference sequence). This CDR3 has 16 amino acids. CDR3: CASSSLAGASSYEQYF. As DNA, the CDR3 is TGTGCCAGCAGTTCACTAGCGGGAGCTTCCTCCTACGAGCAGTACTTC.

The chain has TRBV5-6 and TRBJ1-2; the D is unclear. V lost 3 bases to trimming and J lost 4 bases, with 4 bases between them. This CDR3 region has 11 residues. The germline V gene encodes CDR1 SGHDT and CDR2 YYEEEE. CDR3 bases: TGTGCCAGCAGCTCCCTCTATGGCTACACCTTC. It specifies CASSSLYGYTF.

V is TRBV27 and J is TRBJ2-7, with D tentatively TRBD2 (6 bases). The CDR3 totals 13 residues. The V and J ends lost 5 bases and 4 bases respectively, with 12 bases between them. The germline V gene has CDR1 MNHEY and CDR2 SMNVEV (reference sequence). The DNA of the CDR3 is TGTGCCAGCAGTCCGTCGGGGACTTACGAGCAGTACTTC. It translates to CASSPSGTYEQYF.

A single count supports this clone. The CDR3 protein is CASSASDFNEKLFF. The DNA for the CDR3 is TGTGCCAGCAGCGCGTCGGACTTTAATGAAAAACTGTTTTTT. V is TRBV2 and J is TRBJ1-4, with D uncertain. V dropped 6 bases and J dropped 4 bases, with 12 bases sitting between them. The germline V gene encodes CDR1 SNHLY and CDR2 FYNNEI. The CDR3 has 14 residues.

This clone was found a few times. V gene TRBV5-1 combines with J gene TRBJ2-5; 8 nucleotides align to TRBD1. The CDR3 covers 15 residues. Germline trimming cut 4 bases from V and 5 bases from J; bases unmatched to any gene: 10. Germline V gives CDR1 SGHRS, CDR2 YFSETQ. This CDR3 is CASSLDQGARETQYF. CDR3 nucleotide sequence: TGCGCCAGCAGCCTCGACCAGGGGGCGCGGGAGACCCAGTACTTC.

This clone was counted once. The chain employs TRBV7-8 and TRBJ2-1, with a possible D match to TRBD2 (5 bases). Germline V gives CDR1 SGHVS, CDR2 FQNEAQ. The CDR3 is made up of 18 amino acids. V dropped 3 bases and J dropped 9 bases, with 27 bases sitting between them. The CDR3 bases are TGTGCCAGCAGCTTTACATCGTGGCAGAGGGCGTACAATAGTGAGCAGTTCTTC. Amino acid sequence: CASSFTSWQRAYNSEQFF.

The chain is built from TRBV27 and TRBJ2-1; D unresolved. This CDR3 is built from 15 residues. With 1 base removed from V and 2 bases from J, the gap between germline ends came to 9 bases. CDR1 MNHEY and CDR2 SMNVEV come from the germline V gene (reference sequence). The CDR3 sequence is CASSLLGQAYNEQFF. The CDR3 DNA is TGTGCCAGCAGTTTATTGGGTCAGGCCTACAATGAGCAGTTCTTC.